Below, one T cell receptor (beta chain) is given with its context. What antigen it recognizes has not been identified. No much larger clone is present one base from it, and per-base qualities are unavailable. The CDR3 runs 15 residues from the cysteine to the phenylalanine. Of the read, only the CDR3 DNA is kept; its 45 bases are in frame from base 1. V and J are truncated by 2 bases and 0 bases respectively, leaving an intervening sequence of 11 bases. According to the germline V gene (reference sequence), CDR1 reads DFQATT and CDR2 reads SNEGSKA. The method behind the library was 5' RACE. The sequencer listed for this sample is Illumina HiSeq 2500. A second about 6 to 11 cycle PCR used a sample-barcoded 5' primer and a J-beta primer mix. A template-switch 5' adaptor carrying 12 random nucleotides introduced a unique molecular identifier onto each TCR beta cDNA molecule. Each sample yielded at least 2.5 million CDR3-containing paired-end reads. The Mint cDNA synthesis kit, primed by a TRBC-specific oligonucleotide, was used to synthesize first-strand cDNA from all RNA. All cDNA was treated with uracil-DNA glycosylase and then went through a first 18-cycle PCR with the universal primers M1SS and BC2_uni_R. The source study handled its data this way. Normalization of each sample was performed by random selection of 1 million high-quality reads, each carrying a distinct molecular identifier. Instead of being binned into consensus sequences, reads with shared molecular identifiers were discarded. MiTCR, run with a Q25 quality threshold and the strictest error-elimination algorithm, handled CDR3 identification, clonotype clustering and error correction. A nonparametric unseen species model with Euler transformation was used to estimate lower-bound total TCR beta diversity. The public reads were run again by TCRdb, first through fastp at Q25 and then through MiXCR, and only productive beta chains were kept. Duplicate CDR3 protein sequences are folded into a single record with the most common DNA and genes. TCRdb, rather than the study authors, made the V and J calls. The sample table lists roughly 900,000 distinct CDR3 sequences, 48% of them with a count of one. The ten largest clones add up to about an eighth of the sample.

Donors were a few dozen systemically healthy Caucasian individuals from Russia aged roughly 6 to 100 years. Roughly 11 milliliters of peripheral blood were drawn from each donor into EDTA-treated Vacutainer tubes. PBMCs were isolated by Ficoll-Paque density-gradient centrifugation, with at least 7 million obtained per sample. Trizol reagent was used to extract total RNA from the PBMCs, yielding at least 6 micrograms per sample. Naive CD45RAhigh/CD27high T cell percentages were measured by flow cytometry on a PBMC aliquot from every donor. The data were taken from a study of blood T cells in healthy people across ages (dated by TCRdb to between 2015 and 2017). Background on the whole study: In model experiments, roughly one uniquely barcoded TCR beta cDNA molecule per two T cells was captured by template switching. Two additional independent replicas of 1 million unique cDNA reads from the same blood draw were analyzed for two donors (one aged 18 to 29 and one aged 80 or older). The donors were split into four age groups: young (average approximately 16 years), middle-aged (39), aged (more than 60) and long-lived (approximately 80). To avoid experimental bias, donors of different ages were randomly spread across the sequencing lanes. Age-related changes in TCR beta repertoire diversity were measured in the study by deep sequencing normalized with unique cDNA molecular identifiers. The investigation overall reported the following: Observed TCR beta diversity per million T cells fell roughly linearly with age, and a significant reduction was already apparent by age approximately 40. There was a strong correlation between observed TCR beta diversity and the percentage of naive T cells measured by flow cytometry. Compared with the aged group, the long-lived group had more naive CD4+ T cells, fewer expanded clones and increased TCR diversity, a pattern suggesting age selection. Estimates of total diversity from one million sequenced T cells were regarded as lower bounds and underestimates. Conclusive comparison of naive and antigen-experienced compartments was prevented by the profiling of bulk unsorted PBMCs. Because donor CMV infection status was unknown, age-related changes in expanded clonotypes were potentially confounded.

The chain was built from TRBV20-1 and TRBJ1-5; the D gene cannot be named for sure. Sequenced: blood. The sequence was collected from a man under 40 in good health. The nucleotides are TGCAGTGCTAGAAGAGAGCTTTATAGCAATCAGCCCCAGCATTTT. Its translation reads: CSARRELYSNQPQHF.